These 18 T cell receptor beta chains share one sample of origin, sequenced in a study of metastatic and nonmetastatic thyroid tumors. TCRdb re-called the PCR reads through MiXCR. Of about 92,000 clones listed, about 15% are singletons. No patient received treatment before thyroid surgery. Sequenced sample: blood. Every receptor here comes from a female donor with papillary thyroid cancer or a benign thyroid nodule (not recorded which). Some clones in this sample may be carry-over from other donors' samples.

This chain joins TRBV4-1 and TRBJ2-3; D remains ambiguous. CDR1 MGHRA and CDR2 YSYEKL come from the germline V gene. The CDR3 contains 11 residues. V shed 3 bases and J shed 5 bases, with 3 bases lying between them. The CDR3 is CASSQGDTQYF. The CDR3 region has the DNA TGCGCCAGCAGCCAGGGAGATACGCAGTATTTT.

In its sample, this clone was seen many times. The chain has TRBV5-1 and TRBJ2-3, with D hard to call. The CDR3 totals 13 residues. Germline V gives CDR1 SGHRS, CDR2 YFSETQ. The V end was cut by 5 bases, the J end by 0 bases, with 7 bases between. CDR3 in DNA: TGCGCCAGCAGGGGCGGTAGCACAGATACGCAGTATTTT. Protein: CASRGGSTDTQYF.

This clone was observed a few times. This may be a read error: a much more frequent sequence differs by one nucleotide. Other DNA sequences in the sample encode the same CDR3. The chain employs TRBV19 and TRBJ2-4; weak D call: TRBD1 (5 bases). The CDR3 spans 13 residues. Germline V gene sequence: CDR1 LNHDA, CDR2 SQIVND (reference sequence). Trimming removed 7 bases from V and 11 bases from J, with 18 bases in between. The CDR3 region is CASNPQGAGVQYF. CDR3 nucleotides: TGTGCCAGTAACCCCCAGGGTGCAGGCGTTCAGTACTTC.

A word on this clone: One end of the junction fails to match germline, which may point to a read error. The chain joins TRBV28 to TRBJ2-7; D uncertain. This CDR3 spans 11 amino acids. CDR1 is MDHEN, CDR2 SYDVKM, per germline. CDR3 coding DNA: TGTGCCAGCAGTTTGAGGAACGAGAAGTACTTC. This sequence encodes CASSLRNEKYF.

There are many counts of this clone. J is TRBJ2-5 and V is TRBV6-1; 9 nucleotides match TRBD1. The junction had 14 bases not matched to a gene; V was cut back by 8 bases and J by 4 bases. Germline CDR1 and CDR2: MNHNS and SASEGT. The CDR3 loop spans 16 amino acids. CDR3 in amino acids: CASDSISDRGVETQYF. The CDR3 DNA follows: TGTGCCAGCGACTCCATATCGGACAGGGGTGTAGAGACCCAGTACTTC.

This clone was found many times. The identical CDR3 is also encoded by other nucleotide sequences in the sample. V gene TRBV6-1 combines with J gene TRBJ1-2; 7 bases agree with TRBD1. V lost 4 bases, J lost 4 bases, and 15 bases stayed unmatched. Germline values: CDR1 MNHNS, CDR2 SASEGT. This CDR3 spans 17 amino acids. The CDR3: CASSGGGTRRAGYGYTF. As DNA, the CDR3 is TGTGCCAGCAGTGGAGGGGGCACACGCAGGGCCGGCTATGGCTACACCTTC.

At least ten counts were recorded for this clone. This sequence joins TRBV7-9 and TRBJ2-5, with 7 bases lining up with TRBD2. Germline V lookup: CDR1 SEHNR, CDR2 FQNEAQ (reference sequence). Trimming took 0 bases from V and 4 from J; bases not matched to a gene: 8. The CDR3 contains 16 residues. Here the CDR3 DNA reads TGTGCCAGCAGCTTAGCGTCGGGGGGAGGGAGAGAGACCCAGTACTTC. Translation gives CASSLASGGGRETQYF.

This clone was counted ten times or more. V is TRBV6-5 and J is TRBJ1-6, with a weak D call TRBD1 (5 bases). From germline, CDR1 is MNHEY and CDR2 SVGAGI. Trimming left V 4 bases short and J 8 bases short, with 24 bases between. This CDR3 has 18 residues. CDR3 sequence (DNA): TGTGCCAGCAGTTTTAAGGGGTTCCGCGGACCCGGCGATTCACCCCTCCACTTT. Its translation: CASSFKGFRGPGDSPLHF.

Regarding this clone: At one end the junction does not follow the germline gene, possibly because of a read error. Other DNA sequences from this sample encode an identical CDR3 as well. The chain couples TRBV9 to TRBJ1-5, with 10 bases that match TRBD1. Looked up from germline, CDR1 is SGDLS and CDR2 is YYNGEE. The CDR3 runs 15 residues. CDR3 in DNA: TGTGCCAGCAGCGTAGCTCCTGACAGGGGGCAGCCCCAGCACTTT. It codes for CASSVAPDRGQPQHF.

This clone has at least ten counts. The V gene is TRBV5-1, the J gene TRBJ2-7, with 7 bases that match TRBD1. The CDR3 spans 14 residues. V shed 7 bases and J 4 bases; nucleotides not matched to a gene: 11. Per the germline V gene, CDR1 is SGHRS and CDR2 is YFSETQ. CDR3 nucleotide sequence: TGCGCCAGCTTTTCGGGGACAGAACGTTACGAGCAGTACTTC. Protein sequence: CASFSGTERYEQYF.

Many counts were recorded for this clone. Other nucleotide sequences in the sample specify the same CDR3. This rearrangement joins TRBV24-1 to TRBJ2-2; D call uncertain. CDR3 length: 12 residues. The germline V gene has CDR1 KGHDR and CDR2 SFDVKD. Trimming stripped 1 base from V and 8 bases from J, with 4 bases between. Here the CDR3 DNA reads TGTGCCACCAGTGATTTTGGGGGGGAGCTGTTTTTT. Translating gives CATSDFGGELFF.

About this clone itself: In the same sample, other DNA sequences code for this CDR3. DNA for the CDR3: TGTGCCAGCAGTCACAGTAGGTGGGGAGATACGCAGTATTTT. Translating it yields CASSHSRWGDTQYF. The chain recombines TRBV3-1 with TRBJ2-3; D gene ambiguous. The CDR3 sequence is 14 residues long. Trimming removed 6 bases at V and 5 bases at J, with 15 bases between. From germline, CDR1 is LGHDT and CDR2 YNNKEL (reference sequence).

Many counts were recorded for this clone. This specimen includes other DNA sequences encoding the same CDR3. The chain carries TRBV4-1 and TRBJ2-5; D may be TRBD1 or TRBD2 (6 bases each). This CDR3 has 16 residues. In germline, CDR1 is MGHRA, CDR2 YSYEKL. V lost 5 bases, J lost 1 base, and 17 bases lay in between. As DNA, the CDR3 is TGCGCCAGCAGCTCAGGGGTTTCGGGGGTCCAAGAGACCCAGTACTTC. This gives the protein CASSSGVSGVQETQYF.

This clone occurred many times. The genes are TRBV29-1 and TRBJ1-2; no clear D. Between the trimmed V and J ends, which lost 3 bases and 5 bases, there was a span of 13 bases. The germline V gene encodes CDR1 SQVTM and CDR2 ANQGSEA. The CDR3 consists of 13 residues. The CDR3 bases are TGCAGCGTTGAGCTTCGGCGTGGGTATGGCTACACCTTC. Its translation: CSVELRRGYGYTF.

This clone was counted a single time. The chain is built from TRBV5-1 and TRBJ2-7; D unresolved. V was cut by 5 bases and J by 4 bases, with 16 bases left in between. The CDR3 sequence is 14 residues long. The germline gives CDR1 SGHRS, CDR2 YFSETQ. Written as DNA, the CDR3 is TGCGCCAGCAGACTCACATCTCAAATATACGAGCAGTACTTC. Protein: CASRLTSQIYEQYF.

Many counts were recorded for this clone. The chain uses TRBV5-1 and TRBJ2-5, with a weak D call TRBD2 (6 bases). Germline V gene data show CDR1 as SGHRS and CDR2 as YFSETQ. The CDR3 has 14 amino acids. V was clipped by 2 bases and J by 0 bases, with 8 bases between them. CDR3 DNA: TGCGCCAGCAGCTTAGAGCGGGACCAAGAGACCCAGTACTTC. Translating gives CASSLERDQETQYF.

The chain carries TRBV5-6 and TRBJ2-1; D possibly corresponds to TRBD2 (6 bases). The length of the CDR3 is 16 residues. Trimming stripped 3 bases from V and 7 bases from J, with 20 bases between. CDR1 and CDR2 (germline): SGHDT, YYEEEE. The DNA for the CDR3 is TGTGCCAGCAGCTCCCTATCCGCCGGGGCGGGGAATGAGCAGTTCTTC. This gives the protein CASSSLSAGAGNEQFF.

The chain uses TRBV4-2 and TRBJ2-1; unclear D gene. CDR1 and CDR2 (germline): LGHNA, YNFKEQ. V was shortened by 6 bases and J by 0 bases, with 15 bases between the two germline ends. The CDR3 covers 16 residues. Here the CDR3 reads CASSIEGSSSYNEQFF. CDR3 bases: TGTGCCAGCAGTATAGAAGGGTCTAGCTCCTACAATGAGCAGTTCTTC.